The clone carrying this TCR beta chain was picked up a small number of times. Its specificity is not known. Per the germline V gene, CDR1 is LNHDA and CDR2 is SQIVND (reference sequence). V lost 4 bases to trimming and J lost 1 base, with 13 bases between them. This CDR3 is built from 15 residues. The data are from a study of cytomegalovirus exposure and HLA in healthy donors. Findings and limits, study-wide: It was reported that TCR beta sequences correctly inferred the HLA-A and HLA-B alleles for most subjects.

The PCR ran on 60 Vbeta and 13 Jbeta primers. The assay was immunoSEQ multiplex PCR, and TCRdb's table has in-frame clones only and misses some. The table shows under 110,000 clones, with less than 85% occurring only once. The specimen sequenced was PBMCs. This receptor was obtained from a man aged 60 to 69 in good health and CMV-seronegative. The chain recombines TRBV19 with TRBJ1-1; tentatively, D is TRBD1 (6 bases). In DNA form, the CDR3 reads TGTGCCAGTAGTACTTGGACAGTAAGGAACACTGAAGCTTTCTTT. Encoded protein: CASSTWTVRNTEAFF.